This T cell receptor beta chain was recorded in a study of blood T cells in healthy people across ages. Every sample yielded at least 6.5 million isolated PBMCs. Of note for this clonotype: Its specificity is unknown.

A sample-barcoded 5' primer and a J-beta primer mix were used in a second PCR of roughly 6 to 11 cycles. Each sample provided no less than 2.5 million CDR3-containing paired-end reads. TCRdb analysed the 5' RACE reads with MiXCR anew, one entry per CDR3 protein. The sample contains about a million distinct CDR3 sequences, about 51% of which appear only once. CDR1 is DFQATT and CDR2 is SNEGSKA in the germline V gene (reference sequence). The CDR3 is 14 residues long. Regarding the study as a whole: Diversity estimates drawn from one million T cells were deemed underestimates. With age, beta diversity per million T cells declined roughly linearly, significantly by approximately 40.

The sequenced material came from blood. The J gene is TRBJ2-4, the V gene TRBV20-1; D may correspond to TRBD1 or TRBD2 (5 bases each). The J call may not be correct, given that the DNA end is closer to TRBJ2-7. This TCR was sampled from an older woman in good health. This CDR3 reads CSASRDPRPYEQYF. The CDR3 coding sequence is TGCAGTGCAAGCCGGGACCCCCGACCTTACGAGCAGTACTTC.